This entry lists 7 T cell receptor beta chains sequenced from one sample in a study of T cells after yellow fever vaccination. Using its own MiXCR run on the 5' RACE reads, TCRdb lists one record per CDR3 protein. The profile shows under 550,000 distinct CDR3 sequences, about a fifth of them singletons. The material sequenced was PBMCs, taken approximately 22 days after the first yellow fever vaccination. The receptors shown here come from a man aged 18 to 30 who received the YFV17D yellow fever vaccine.

This clonotype was picked up a small number of times. The V call is TRBV15, the J call TRBJ2-2; no clear D gene. This CDR3 has 16 residues. The germline gives CDR1 LNHNV, CDR2 YYDKDF (reference sequence). V lost 0 bases to trimming and J lost 1 base, with 9 bases between them. The DNA of the CDR3 is TGTGCCACCAGCAGAGATGGCGCAGTGAACACCGGGGAGCTGTTTTTT. It specifies CATSRDGAVNTGELFF.

The chain has TRBV7-6 and TRBJ2-6; D ambiguous. The CDR3 runs to 16 residues. Germline V gene data show CDR1 as SGHVS and CDR2 as FNYEAQ. Trimming removed 6 bases from V and 1 base from J, with 13 bases in between. The CDR3 sequence: CASRDPASSGANVLTF. The CDR3 DNA follows: TGTGCCAGCAGGGATCCAGCATCTTCTGGGGCCAACGTCCTGACTTTC.

Only a few counts were recorded for this clonotype. CDR3 protein: CASSHPSGVTDTQYF. The DNA of the CDR3 is TGTGCCAGCAGCCATCCTAGCGGGGTCACAGATACGCAGTATTTT. The chain carries TRBV12-3 or TRBV12-4 and TRBJ2-3; 9 bases fit TRBD2. CDR3 length equals 15 residues. J was trimmed by 2 bases and V by 6 bases; bases with no gene match: 6.

V is TRBV7-9 and J is TRBJ1-4; D not resolved. The V end was cut by 1 base, the J end by 8 bases, with 17 bases between. This CDR3 region has 16 residues. Germline CDR1 is SEHNR and CDR2 is FQNEAQ (reference sequence). The CDR3 region is CASSLESGLITEKLFF. Written as DNA, the CDR3 is TGTGCCAGCAGCTTAGAATCCGGGTTGATCACCGAAAAACTGTTTTTT.

The chain carries TRBV7-9 and TRBJ1-3; D is unresolved. Trimming left V 5 bases short and J 2 bases short, with 16 bases between. Looked up from germline, CDR1 is SEHNR and CDR2 is FQNEAQ (reference sequence). This CDR3 is built from 16 residues. DNA of the CDR3: TGTGCCAGCAGCCCCGAGACAATGGCCCCTGGAAACACCATATATTTT. This translates into CASSPETMAPGNTIYF.

The V gene is TRBV28, the J gene TRBJ1-2; D uncertain. Germline CDR1 and CDR2: MDHEN and SYDVKM. The CDR3 contains 14 residues. V gave up 3 bases and J gave up 7 bases, with 15 bases separating them. The CDR3 bases are TGTGCCAGCAGTTTCATACGCAGAGAGCGTGGCTACACCTTC. It codes for CASSFIRRERGYTF.

This chain uses TRBV5-1 with TRBJ1-4, with 7 positions matching TRBD1. This CDR3 has 15 amino acids. Trimming at V came to 0 bases and at J to 8 bases, leaving 7 bases not matched to a gene. CDR1 and CDR2 (germline): SGHRS, YFSETQ. The CDR3 here is CASSLGDSGGEKLFF. The CDR3 nucleotides are TGCGCCAGCAGCTTGGGGGACAGTGGAGGCGAAAAACTGTTTTTT. Based on the CDR3 plus reference TRBV5-1 and TRBJ1-4, the full variable domain is KAGVTQTPRYLIKTRGQQVTLSCSPISGHRSVSWYQQTPGQGLQFLFEYFSETQRNKGNFPGRFSGRQFSNSRSEMNVSTLELGDSALYLCASSLGDSGGEKLFFGSGTQLSVL.